The clone carrying this TCR beta chain was recorded many times. Antigen: not known. TCRdb processed the 5' RACE reads anew with MiXCR; each CDR3 protein has one entry. The table shows some 37,000 distinct CDR3 sequences, with approximately 17% occurring only once. The CDR3 sequence is 13 residues long. V lost 2 bases to trimming and J lost 10 bases, with 12 bases between them. CDR1 is LGHNA, CDR2 YNFKEQ, per germline. Regarding the study as a whole: Tumor-infiltrating Treg TCR alpha and beta sequences overlapped most with tumor naive CD4+ T cells, then blood naive.

This TCR was recovered from a female donor with breast cancer. The V call is TRBV4-2, the J call TRBJ2-1; D gene ambiguous. Sequencing input: naive CD4+ T cells sorted from a lymph node. Noted subset: naive CD4+ T cells, CD4+CD45RA+CD25-. CDR3 in DNA: TGTGCCAGCAGCCAATTTAAAGCAGGCGAGCAGTTCTTC. Translating it yields CASSQFKAGEQFF.